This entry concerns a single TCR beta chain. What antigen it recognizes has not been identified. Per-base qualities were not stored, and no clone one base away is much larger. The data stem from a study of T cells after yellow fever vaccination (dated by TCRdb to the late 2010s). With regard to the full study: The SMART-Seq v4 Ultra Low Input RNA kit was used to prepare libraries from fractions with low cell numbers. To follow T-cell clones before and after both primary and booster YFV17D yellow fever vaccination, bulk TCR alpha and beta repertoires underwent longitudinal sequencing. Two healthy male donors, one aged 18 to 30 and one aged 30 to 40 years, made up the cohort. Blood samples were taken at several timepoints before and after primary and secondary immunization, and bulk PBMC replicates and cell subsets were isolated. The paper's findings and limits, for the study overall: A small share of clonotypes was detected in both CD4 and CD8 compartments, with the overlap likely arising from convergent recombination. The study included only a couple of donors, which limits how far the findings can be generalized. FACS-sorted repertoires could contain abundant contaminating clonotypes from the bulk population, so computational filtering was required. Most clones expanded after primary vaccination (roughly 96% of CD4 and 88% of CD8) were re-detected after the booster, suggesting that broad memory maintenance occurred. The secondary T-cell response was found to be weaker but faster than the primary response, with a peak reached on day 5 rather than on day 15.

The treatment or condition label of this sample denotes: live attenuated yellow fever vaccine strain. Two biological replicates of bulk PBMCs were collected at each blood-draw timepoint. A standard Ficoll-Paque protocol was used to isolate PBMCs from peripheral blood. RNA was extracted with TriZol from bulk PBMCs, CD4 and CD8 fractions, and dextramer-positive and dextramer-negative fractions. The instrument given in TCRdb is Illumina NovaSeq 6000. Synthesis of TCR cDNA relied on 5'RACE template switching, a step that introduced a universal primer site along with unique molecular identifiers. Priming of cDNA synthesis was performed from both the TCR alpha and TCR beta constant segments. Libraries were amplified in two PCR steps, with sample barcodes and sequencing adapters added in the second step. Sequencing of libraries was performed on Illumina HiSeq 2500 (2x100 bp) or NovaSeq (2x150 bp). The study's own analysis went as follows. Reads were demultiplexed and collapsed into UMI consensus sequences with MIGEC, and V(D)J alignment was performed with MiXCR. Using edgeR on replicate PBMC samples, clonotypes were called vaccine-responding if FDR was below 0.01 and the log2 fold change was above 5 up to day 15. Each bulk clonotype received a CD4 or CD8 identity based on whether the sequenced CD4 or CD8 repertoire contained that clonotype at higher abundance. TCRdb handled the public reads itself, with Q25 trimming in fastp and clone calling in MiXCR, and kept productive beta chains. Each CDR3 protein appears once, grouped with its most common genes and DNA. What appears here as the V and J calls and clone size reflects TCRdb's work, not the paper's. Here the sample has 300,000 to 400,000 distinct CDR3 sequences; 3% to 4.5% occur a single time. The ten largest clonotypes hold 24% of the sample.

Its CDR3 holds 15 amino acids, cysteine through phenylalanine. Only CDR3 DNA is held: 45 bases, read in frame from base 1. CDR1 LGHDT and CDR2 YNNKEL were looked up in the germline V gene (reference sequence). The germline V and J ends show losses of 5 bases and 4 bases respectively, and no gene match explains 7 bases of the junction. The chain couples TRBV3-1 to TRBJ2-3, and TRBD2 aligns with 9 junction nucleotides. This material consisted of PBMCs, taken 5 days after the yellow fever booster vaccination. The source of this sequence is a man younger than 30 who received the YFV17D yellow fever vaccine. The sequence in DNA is TGTGCCAGCAGCACGCGGGGGGGCCTCCCAGATACGCAGTATTTT. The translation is CASSTRGGLPDTQYF.